This T cell receptor (beta chain) was found in a study of T cell repertoires in cytomegalovirus infection. Study-level findings and limits: Summed public TCR beta family frequency identified CMV carriers bearing the relevant HLA. HLA-C-restricted CMV clonotypes gave the most frequent clonotype in two of eight donors.

Of note for this clonotype: The antigen is undetermined.

MiXCR, applied by TCRdb to the reads, yields one record per CDR3 protein. There are about 150,000 distinct CDR3 sequences in the sample; about a quarter occur only once, and 9.5% to 13% lies in the top ten. The CDR3 is made up of 13 amino acids. Germline CDR1 is MDHEN and CDR2 is SYDVKM. Deletions cut 6 bases from V and 7 bases from J, with 12 bases between. This clonotype was obtained from a human donor in good health (CMV status not recorded). Some clones in this sample may be carry-over from other donors' samples. This chain uses TRBV28 with TRBJ2-2; D remains ambiguous. Sequences were obtained from PBMCs. The CDR3, as DNA: TGTGCCAGCAGGCCTTTTGGTTTCGGGGAGCTGTTTTTT. Protein product: CASRPFGFGELFF.